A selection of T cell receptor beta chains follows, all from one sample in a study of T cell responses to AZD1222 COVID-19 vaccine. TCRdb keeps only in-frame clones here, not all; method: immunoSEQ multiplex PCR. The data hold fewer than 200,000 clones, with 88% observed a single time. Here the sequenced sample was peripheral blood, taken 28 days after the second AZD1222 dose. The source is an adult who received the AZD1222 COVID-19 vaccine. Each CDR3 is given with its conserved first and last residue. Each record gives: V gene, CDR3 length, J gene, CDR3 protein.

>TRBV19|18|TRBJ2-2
CASSIVATGGRRSGELFF
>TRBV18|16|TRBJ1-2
CASSPLGQDPGNGYTF
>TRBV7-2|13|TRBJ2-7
CASSSPDTAEQYF
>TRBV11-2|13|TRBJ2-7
CASSFSGGREQYF
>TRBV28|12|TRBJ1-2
CASTPRDYGYTF
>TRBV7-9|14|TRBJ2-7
CASSTTDAGYEQYF
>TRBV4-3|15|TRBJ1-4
CASSQDRGVGEKLFF
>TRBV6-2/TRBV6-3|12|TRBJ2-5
CASSHTPETQYF
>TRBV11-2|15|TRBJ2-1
CASSLAKGNYNEQFF
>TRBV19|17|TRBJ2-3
CASSKPGLAGETDTQYF
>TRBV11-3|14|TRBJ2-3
CASSRNPGTDTQYF
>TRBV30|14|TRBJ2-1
CAWGGTDSYNEQFF
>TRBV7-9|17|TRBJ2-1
CASSLVGTGGTWNEQFF
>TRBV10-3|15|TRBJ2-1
CAISAGQGADNEQFF
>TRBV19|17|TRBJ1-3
CASSRQPSSFSGNTIYF
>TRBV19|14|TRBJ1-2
CASSPMDRVYGYTF
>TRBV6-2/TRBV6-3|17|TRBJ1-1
CASSYSRGQGSYTEAFF
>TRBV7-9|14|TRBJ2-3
CASSFEGRADTQYF
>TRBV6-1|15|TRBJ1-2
CASSEAAGASYGYTF
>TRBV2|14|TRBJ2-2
CASSGGVGAGELFF
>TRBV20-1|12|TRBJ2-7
CSASSGPDEQYF
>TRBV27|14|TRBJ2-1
CASLKGLGNNEQFF
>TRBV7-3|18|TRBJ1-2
CASTLVDRGIPANYGYTF
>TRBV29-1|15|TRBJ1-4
CSVAWTGRTNEKLFF
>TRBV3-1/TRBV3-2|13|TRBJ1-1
CASSRLGGAEAFF
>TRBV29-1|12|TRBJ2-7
CSVEDTGYEQYF
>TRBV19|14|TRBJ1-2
CASSIEEGPMGYTF
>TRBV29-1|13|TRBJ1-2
CSVERLGTRGYTF
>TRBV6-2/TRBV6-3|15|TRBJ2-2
CASSRTGLNTGELFF
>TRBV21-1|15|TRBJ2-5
CASSKAIPDQETQYF
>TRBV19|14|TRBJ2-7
CASSSGRDSYEQYF
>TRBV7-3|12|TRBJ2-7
CASRSVGGEQYF
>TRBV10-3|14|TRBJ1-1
CAISESGGRTEAFF
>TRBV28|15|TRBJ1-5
CASSLFGGPNQPQHF
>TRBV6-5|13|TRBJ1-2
CASSYSTGAGYTF
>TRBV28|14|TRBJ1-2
CASSSGPTLYGYTF
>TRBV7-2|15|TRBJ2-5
CASSGGQGLIETQYF
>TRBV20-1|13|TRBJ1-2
CSASEPPNYGYTF
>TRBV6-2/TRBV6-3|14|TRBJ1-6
CASSAGQGISPLHF
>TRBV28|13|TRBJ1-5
CASTSGNYQPQHF
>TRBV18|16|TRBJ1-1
CASSPPTAGGNTEAFF
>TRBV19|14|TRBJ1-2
CASRGRGFDYGYTF
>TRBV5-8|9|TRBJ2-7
CASSREQYF
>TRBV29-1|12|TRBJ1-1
CSVGRDGTEAFF
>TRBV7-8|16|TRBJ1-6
CASSFRASSYNSPLHF
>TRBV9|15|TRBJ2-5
CASSVDGTSWETQYF
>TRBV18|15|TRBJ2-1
CASSPRDSSYNEQFF
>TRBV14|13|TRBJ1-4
CASSQDRNEKLFF
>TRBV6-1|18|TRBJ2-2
CASSDGVRTRGNTGELFF
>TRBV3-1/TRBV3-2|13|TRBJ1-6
CASSQEGRSPLHF
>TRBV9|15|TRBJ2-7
CASSVAAVSSYEQYF
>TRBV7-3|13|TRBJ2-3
CASSLIYTDTQYF
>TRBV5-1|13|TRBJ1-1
CASSLAPNREAFF
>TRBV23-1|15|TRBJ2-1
CASPLQGESYNEQFF
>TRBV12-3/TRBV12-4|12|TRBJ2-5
CASSFPLGVQYF